These 14 T cell receptor beta chains share one sample of origin, sequenced in a study of blood T cells in healthy people across ages. Together with a sample-barcoded 5' primer, a J-beta primer mix was included in a second PCR lasting roughly 6 to 12 cycles. TCRdb re-derived calls from the 5' RACE reads in MiXCR, one entry per CDR3 protein. The sample shows approximately 780,000 distinct CDR3 sequences, roughly 26% of them seen only once. The same sample was also used in a study of T cells of mothers and their children.

Source material: blood. The source is a boy younger than 18 in good health.

This clonotype was observed a few times. CDR3 residues: CASTLAETQYF. The CDR3, as DNA: TGTGCCAGCACCCTAGCAGAGACCCAGTACTTC. The chain uses TRBV11-2 and TRBJ2-5, with TRBD2 as a possible D gene (5 bases). Germline values: CDR1 SGHAT, CDR2 FQNNGV. The CDR3 is 11 amino acids. V lost 7 bases to trimming and J lost 4 bases, with 7 bases between them.

The chain joins TRBV5-1 to TRBJ2-3, with 8 bases fitting TRBD1. The CDR3 totals 16 residues. Germline V gene sequence: CDR1 SGHRS, CDR2 YFSETQ. V lost 5 bases and J lost 1; bases outside the gene matches: 9. The DNA for the CDR3 is TGCGCCAGCAGTCTTGTCCCGGGACAGGGCACAGATACGCAGTATTTT. Translating it yields CASSLVPGQGTDTQYF.

The chain uses TRBV5-1 and TRBJ2-3, with a weak D call TRBD1 (5 bases). Trimming stripped 2 bases from V and 3 bases from J, with 10 bases between. CDR3 length: 14 amino acids. Germline assignment: CDR1 SGHRS and CDR2 YFSETQ. The CDR3 coding sequence is TGCGCCAGCAGCTTTAGCAGGGAAACAGATACGCAGTATTTT. It specifies CASSFSRETDTQYF.

The gene calls are TRBV6-5 and TRBJ2-1; 8 positions match TRBD2. Germline trimming cut 5 bases from V and 4 bases from J; bases unmatched to any gene: 4. Germline V gene lookup returns CDR1 MNHEY and CDR2 SVGAGI. CDR3 length: 14 residues. As DNA, the CDR3 is TGTGCCAGCAGTCGGGGGGGCATATACAATGAGCAGTTCTTC. It encodes CASSRGGIYNEQFF.

This clonotype came up many times. The chain employs TRBV7-9 and TRBJ2-7; 7 bases are a match to TRBD1. J was trimmed by 0 bases and V by 3 bases; bases with no gene match: 2. Germline V gives CDR1 SEHNR, CDR2 FQNEAQ (reference sequence). This CDR3 is built from 14 residues. Written as DNA, the CDR3 is TGTGCCAGCAGCTTGGGGACAGTCTCCTACGAGCAGTACTTC. This codes for CASSLGTVSYEQYF. Supplemented by reference TRBV7-9 and TRBJ2-7, the full variable domain reads DTGVSQNPRHKITKRGQNVTFRCDPISEHNRLYWYRQTLGQGPEFLTYFQNEAQLEKSRLLSDRFSAERPKGSFSTLEIQRTEQGDSAMYLCASSLGTVSYEQYFGPGTRLTVT.

The V and J genes are TRBV9 and TRBJ1-1; D gene unclear. The CDR3 has 14 residues. Deletions cut 3 bases from V and 1 base from J, with 10 bases between. Germline loops: CDR1 SGDLS, CDR2 YYNGEE. The CDR3, as DNA: TGTGCCAGCAGCGCTAAAGACGGGAACACTGAAGCTTTCTTT. Translation: CASSAKDGNTEAFF.

The J gene is TRBJ2-5, the V gene TRBV30; 8 bases are shared with TRBD2. Germline V gives CDR1 GTSNPN, CDR2 SVGIG (reference sequence). This CDR3 region has 13 residues. V was pared by 3 bases and J by 5 bases, with 5 bases of the junction left unmatched. The CDR3 is CAWSVGGDETQYF. CDR3 DNA sequence: TGTGCCTGGAGCGTCGGGGGGGACGAGACCCAGTACTTC.

This clonotype turned up a few times. The chain employs TRBV12-3 or TRBV12-4 and TRBJ1-2; 7 bases line up with TRBD1. The CDR3 covers 15 residues. Germline trimming cut 6 bases from V and 1 base from J; bases unmatched to any gene: 8. DNA for the CDR3: TGTGCCAGCAGCCAGGACAGGACCTTTAACTATGGCTACACCTTC. Protein: CASSQDRTFNYGYTF.

This sequence joins TRBV5-1 and TRBJ2-7; 9 bases fit TRBD1. The CDR3 length is 16 residues. J lost 2 bases, V lost 0 bases, and 6 bases had no gene match. The germline CDR1 and CDR2 sequences are SGHRS and YFSETQ. The CDR3 DNA reads as TGCGCCAGCAGCTTGGCGGGGACAGGGAGCCCCTACGAGCAGTACTTC. This codes for CASSLAGTGSPYEQYF.

This rearrangement joins TRBV6-2 or TRBV6-3 to TRBJ1-2; D is uncertain. CDR1 and CDR2 (germline): MNHEY, SVGEGT. Trimming removed 6 bases from V and 3 bases from J, with 11 bases in between. This CDR3 region has 13 residues. In nucleotides, the CDR3 is TGTGCCAGCAGCCCTCGAGGGTACTATGGCTACACCTTC. This gives the protein CASSPRGYYGYTF.

This clonotype was detected a few times. The chain links TRBV7-3 to TRBJ2-7, with D hard to call. This CDR3 has 14 amino acids. Trimming took 5 bases from V and 2 from J, leaving 13 bases between them. Germline V lookup: CDR1 SGHTA, CDR2 FQGTGA. The CDR3: CASSKGPEAYEQYF. CDR3 DNA sequence: TGTGCCAGCAGCAAAGGGCCAGAGGCCTACGAGCAGTACTTC.

This chain links TRBV15 with TRBJ2-3, with TRBD2 identical over 8 bases. V was pared by 1 base and J by 4 bases, with 4 bases of the junction left unmatched. Germline CDR1 reads LNHNV; CDR2 reads YYDKDF (reference sequence). This CDR3 contains 15 residues. The CDR3 DNA sequence: TGTGCCACCAGCAGAGCGGGGGGGCAGCCAGATACGCAGTATTTT. Protein: CATSRAGGQPDTQYF.

This chain links TRBV5-1 with TRBJ2-5; D not resolved. With the DNA end fitting TRBJ2-7 better, the J assignment may be wrong. The germline gives CDR1 SGHRS, CDR2 YFSETQ. The CDR3 consists of 15 residues. The chain's CDR3 is CASSLDINKVYEQYF. CDR3 DNA: TGCGCCAGCAGCTTGGACATCAACAAAGTCTACGAGCAGTACTTC.

This clonotype was observed a handful of times. The CDR3 DNA reads as TGTGCCATCAGTGTGCAAGGGCGGGTCATCGATGAGCAGTTCTTC. This gives the protein CAISVQGRVIDEQFF. The chain combines TRBV10-3 with TRBJ2-1; a possible D gene is TRBD2 (5 bases). V was cut by 4 bases and J by 8 bases, with 18 bases left in between. The CDR3 spans 15 residues. In germline, CDR1 is ENHRY, CDR2 SYGVKD.